One T cell receptor beta chain is described in this entry. This clonotype was seen a few times. The target of this receptor is not known. Nothing much larger sits one base from this clone, and base qualities are not available. The sample comes from a study of T-cell memory formation after mild COVID-19 (dated by TCRdb to the early 2020s). For the wider study: Most TCR sequence clusters were specific to one of the two donors. T-cell clones expanding and contracting after mild COVID-19 in a couple of donors were tracked by longitudinal TCRalpha and TCRbeta repertoire sequencing. The cohort was made up of two young adult volunteers, one female and one male, who were previously healthy.

The germline V gene (reference sequence) gives CDR1 as GTSNPN and CDR2 as SVGIG. The CDR3 holds 14 amino acids from the cysteine to the phenylalanine. The entry retains the CDR3 DNA only, 42 bases that are in frame from base 1. V is cut back by 3 bases and J by 2 bases, with 2 bases in the junction unmatched. Sequencing relied on an Illumina NovaSeq 6000. Using 5'RACE with constant-segment primers, TCRalpha and TCRbeta cDNA libraries were constructed, with sample barcodes and unique molecular identifiers added in the process. RNA was extracted from every sample with Trizol reagent. Amplification of the libraries took two PCR steps, and the second step added a second sample barcode plus Illumina TruSeq adapters. Sequencing of the libraries was done on an Illumina NovaSeq, producing 2 x 150 bp paired-end reads. Under the source paper's analysis protocol: Demultiplexing of reads and collapsing into UMI-guided consensus sequences were performed with migec v1.2.7. Using mixcr v2.1.11, UMI consensuses were aligned to TRA and TRB V and J templates and then assembled into clonotypes. Clonotypes were classified as expanded or contracted when called significant by both edgeR and NoisET, with noise models trained on biological replicates. edgeR calls used a false discovery rate-adjusted p below 0.01 and a log2 fold-change threshold of 1. As an exploratory analysis of dynamics, max-normalized trajectories of the 1000 most abundant clonotypes were examined with PCA combined with hierarchical clustering. The CD4 or CD8 phenotype of responding clones was assigned using the separately sequenced CD4+ and CD8+ repertoires. Using fastp at Q25 and MiXCR, TCRdb reprocessed the public reads and kept productive beta chains. Every CDR3 protein is listed once, alongside the most common genes and DNA of its rows. TCRdb's processing, not the authors', yielded these V and J calls. The sample table records hundreds of thousands of distinct CDR3 sequences; 25% to 30% of these occur just once. The top ten constitute about 13% of the sample.

Broader findings and caveats from the paper: SARS-CoV-2 specificity of the second-wave clones peaking on day 37 was not confirmed. Clones that contracted from day 15 to 85 showed balanced CD4/CD8 phenotypes, whereas a second wave of clones that expanded from day 15 to 37 leaned towards CD4+. The detection of some responding clones in pre-infection memory suggests that pre-existing cross-reactive memory T cells joined the SARS-CoV-2 response. Contracting CD4+ clones appeared mostly in the CM and EM memory subsets, whereas CD8+ clones were enriched in EMRA. The study covered only two mild cases, and larger cohorts including severe cases with pre-infection samples were considered necessary.

Ficoll-Paque density gradient centrifugation was the method used to isolate PBMCs. The sequenced sample was PBMCs or a T cell subset sorted from them (not recorded which). The V and J genes are TRBV30 and TRBJ2-2; 8 junctional bases match TRBD2. This receptor was obtained from an adult woman who had mild COVID-19 (a few samples of this study predate the infection). The sample titles of this study are shuffled in the database, so cell type and time point are left out; the donor was told from shared clones. This receptor carries the CDR3 CAWSGGANTGELFF. The bases are TGTGCCTGGAGCGGGGGGGCCAACACCGGGGAGCTGTTTTTT.